The 30 T cell receptor beta chains presented below share a single source sample, sequenced in a study of cytomegalovirus exposure and HLA in healthy donors. This PCR relied on a set of 60 Vbeta primers and 13 Jbeta primers. Using immunoSEQ multiplex PCR, the repertoire was profiled, and TCRdb retains in-frame clones only, with some absent. In the table there are 210,000 or so clones, roughly 76% of which are singletons. The sequencing input was PBMCs. These receptors originate from a woman aged 25 to 39 in good health and CMV-seropositive.

This clone was observed a single time. V and J are TRBV25-1 and TRBJ1-1; 9 bases agree with TRBD1. Germline V gene data show CDR1 as MGHDK and CDR2 as SYGVNS. CDR3 size: 16 residues. V gave up 7 bases and J gave up 1 base; unmatched junction bases: 10. The CDR3 nucleotides read TGTGCCAGCACCCGAACAGGGGGCGTGAAGAACACTGAAGCTTTCTTT. It specifies CASTRTGGVKNTEAFF.

The chain carries TRBV7-8 and TRBJ2-5, with D possibly being TRBD2 (6 bases). V was shortened by 4 bases and J by 11 bases, with 20 bases between the two germline ends. The CDR3 covers 14 residues. Germline V lookup: CDR1 SGHVS, CDR2 FQNEAQ. The CDR3 loop reads CASSSEVGGPAQYF. As DNA, the CDR3 is TGTGCCAGCAGCTCTGAGGTAGGAGGGCCTGCGCAGTACTTC.

The chain recombines TRBV28 with TRBJ2-6; the D gene is possibly TRBD2 (6 bases). Trimming took off 10 bases at V and 2 bases at J, with 9 bases between the two ends. CDR3 size: 13 residues. CDR1 and CDR2 from the germline V gene are MDHEN and SYDVKM. CDR3 sequence: CATGGTGANVLTF. The CDR3 region has the DNA TGTGCCACTGGGGGGACTGGGGCCAACGTCCTGACTTTC.

V is TRBV30 and J is TRBJ2-7; no clear D gene. Trimming cost V 3 bases and J 6 bases, with 9 bases left between them. The length of the CDR3 is 11 residues. CDR1 GTSNPN and CDR2 SVGIG come from the germline V gene (reference sequence). The CDR3 bases are TGTGCCTGGAGGTCCTCCCGCGAGCAGTACTTC. It is translated as CAWRSSREQYF.

As for this clone: The same CDR3 arises from other DNA sequences in this sample as well. V and J are TRBV27 and TRBJ1-5, with 8 nucleotides matching TRBD1. The germline gives CDR1 MNHEY, CDR2 SMNVEV (reference sequence). The CDR3 spans 14 residues. Trimming removed 5 bases from V and 6 bases from J; junction bases left unmatched: 6. The CDR3 region has the DNA TGTGCCAGCAGTCAGGCAGGGGGCTTTCAGCCCCAGCATTTT. It specifies CASSQAGGFQPQHF.

The gene calls are TRBV18 and TRBJ2-7, with TRBD2 identical over 11 bases. Germline trimming cut 3 bases from V and 5 bases from J; bases unmatched to any gene: 15. The CDR3 is 18 amino acids. Germline V gives CDR1 KGHSH, CDR2 LQKENI. This chain's CDR3 is CASSPSNSLTSGRNEQYF. In nucleotides, the CDR3 is TGTGCCAGCTCACCTTCCAATTCACTCACTAGCGGGAGAAACGAGCAGTACTTC.

V and J are TRBV30 and TRBJ1-1; D ambiguous. The germline V and J ends were trimmed by 0 bases and 6 bases, with 17 bases remaining between them. This CDR3 comprises 15 residues. Germline-derived CDR1 and CDR2 are GTSNPN and SVGIG (reference sequence). CDR3 amino acids: CAWSVDASYFAEAFF. In DNA form, the CDR3 reads TGTGCCTGGAGTGTAGATGCCAGTTATTTCGCTGAAGCTTTCTTT.

A word on this clone: Other DNA sequences in this specimen translate into the identical CDR3. The gene calls are TRBV7-9 and TRBJ2-5; 11 bases match TRBD2. The germline V gene encodes CDR1 SEHNR and CDR2 FQNEAQ (reference sequence). Unmatched junction bases numbered 3, after V lost 1 base and J lost 2 bases. This CDR3 is built from 16 residues. CDR3: CASSLGLAGGQETQYF. Here the CDR3 DNA reads TGTGCCAGCAGCTTAGGGCTAGCGGGAGGTCAAGAGACCCAGTACTTC.

In this sample, this clone turned up many times. The V and J genes are TRBV6-5 and TRBJ1-2; D gene uncertain. CDR1 is MNHEY and CDR2 is SVGAGI in the germline V gene. The CDR3 is made up of 12 amino acids. V lost 6 bases and J 2 bases, leaving 7 bases between the germline ends. The CDR3 loop is CASREKNYGYTF. In nucleotides, the CDR3 is TGTGCCAGCAGAGAGAAAAACTATGGCTACACCTTC.

This clone was detected only a few times. V gene TRBV18 combines with J gene TRBJ2-1; 13 nucleotides agree with TRBD2. V lost 0 bases and J lost 5; bases outside the gene matches: 7. This CDR3 spans 18 amino acids. The germline gives CDR1 KGHSH, CDR2 LQKENI. The CDR3 coding sequence is TGTGCCAGCTCACCACCCTCCCTAGGACTAGCGGGAGACAATGAGCAGTTCTTC. It codes for CASSPPSLGLAGDNEQFF.

This rearrangement joins TRBV5-1 to TRBJ2-7, with 8 bases identical to TRBD1. V was pared by 4 bases and J by 4 bases, with 10 bases of the junction left unmatched. Germline V gene data show CDR1 as SGHRS and CDR2 as YFSETQ. The CDR3 has 15 amino acids. CDR3 nucleotides: TGCGCCAGCAGCGGGGGGTCAGGGGGCCAGTACGAGCAGTACTTC. It translates to CASSGGSGGQYEQYF.

This clone has just a few counts. The gene calls are TRBV14 and TRBJ2-7; D gene uncertain. The CDR3 sequence is 11 residues long. In germline, CDR1 is SGHDN, CDR2 FVKESK. With 4 bases removed from V and 3 bases from J, the gap between germline ends came to 4 bases. CDR3: CASSLFYEQYF. The CDR3 bases are TGTGCCAGCAGCCTATTCTACGAGCAGTACTTC.

The chain joins TRBV30 to TRBJ2-1; TRBD1 matches at 11 bases. There are 15 residues in the CDR3. The trim removed 4 bases at V and 6 bases at J, leaving 8 bases unmatched. Germline V gene lookup returns CDR1 GTSNPN and CDR2 SVGIG (reference sequence). For the CDR3, the DNA is TGTGCCTGGAATCCGGGACAGGGGGTCCTCAATGAGCAGTTCTTC. Translating gives CAWNPGQGVLNEQFF.

This chain links TRBV30 with TRBJ1-4; 7 positions agree with TRBD1. Per germline, CDR1 GTSNPN and CDR2 SVGIG (reference sequence). Losses at the gene ends were 1 base for V and 1 base for J; bases not matched to a gene: 15. CDR3 length equals 19 residues. The CDR3 DNA sequence: TGTGCCTGGAGTGCTCACCTCCGGGACAGCCGCCTAACTAATGAAAAACTGTTTTTT. Amino acids: CAWSAHLRDSRLTNEKLFF.

The chain combines TRBV7-2 with TRBJ1-4; no reliable D call. In germline, CDR1 is SGHTA, CDR2 FQGNSA. The CDR3 contains 14 residues. Trimming took off 3 bases at V and 0 bases at J, with 5 bases between the two ends. The CDR3 loop is CASSLSATNEKLFF. CDR3 DNA: TGTGCCAGCAGCTTGAGTGCAACTAATGAAAAACTGTTTTTT.

The gene calls are TRBV5-6 and TRBJ1-5; D gene unclear. Germline CDR1 reads SGHDT; CDR2 reads YYEEEE. The length of the CDR3 is 14 residues. V was trimmed by 0 bases and J by 5 bases, leaving 9 bases between them. CDR3 sequence reads: CASSLGTVDQPQHF. The DNA of the CDR3 is TGTGCCAGCAGCTTGGGAACTGTAGATCAGCCCCAGCATTTT.

The chain combines TRBV5-8 with TRBJ2-3; possible D gene TRBD1, 5 bases. Germline lookup yields CDR1 SGHTS and CDR2 YDEGEE. The CDR3 sequence is 15 residues long. V was clipped by 0 bases and J by 1 base, with 9 bases between them. DNA of the CDR3: TGTGCCAGCAGCTTGGAAAGGGGTGGCACAGATACGCAGTATTTT. This translates into CASSLERGGTDTQYF.

The genes are TRBV30 and TRBJ1-2, with 7 nucleotides matching TRBD1. The CDR3 runs 13 residues. The germline CDR1 and CDR2 sequences are GTSNPN and SVGIG (reference sequence). V was pared by 3 bases and J by 8 bases, with 9 bases of the junction left unmatched. The CDR3 bases are TGTGCCTGGAGCCTAACAGGGGTGAGCGGCTACACCTTC. Amino acids: CAWSLTGVSGYTF. The complete variable domain, with remaining parts taken from reference TRBV30 and TRBJ1-2, reads SQTIHQWPATLVQPVGSPLSLECTVEGTSNPNLYWYRQAAGRGLQLLFYSVGIGQISSEVPQNLSASRPQDRQFILSSKKLLLSDSGFYLCAWSLTGVSGYTFGSGTRLTVV.

The chain has TRBV6-1 and TRBJ2-7; tentatively, D is TRBD1 (6 bases). V was cut by 6 bases and J by 1 base, with 13 bases left in between. Germline lookup yields CDR1 MNHNS and CDR2 SASEGT. The length of the CDR3 is 14 residues. This chain's CDR3 is CASSQMTGSYEQYF. In DNA, the CDR3 is TGTGCCAGCAGCCAAATGACAGGTTCCTACGAGCAGTACTTC.

The V call is TRBV7-9, the J call TRBJ2-2, with 15 bases lining up with TRBD2. This CDR3 spans 17 amino acids. Germline CDR1 and CDR2: SEHNR and FQNEAQ (reference sequence). J was trimmed by 6 bases and V by 8 bases; bases with no gene match: 10. The CDR3 sequence is CASYRTSGGATAGELFF. CDR3 bases: TGTGCCAGCTATAGGACTAGCGGGGGGGCCACTGCCGGGGAGCTGTTTTTT. Using reference TRBV7-9 and TRBJ2-2 for the parts outside the CDR3, the full variable domain is DTGVSQNPRHKITKRGQNVTFRCDPISEHNRLYWYRQTLGQGPEFLTYFQNEAQLEKSRLLSDRFSAERPKGSFSTLEIQRTEQGDSAMYLCASYRTSGGATAGELFFGEGSRLTVL.

The gene calls are TRBV5-6 and TRBJ2-1, with 11 bases that match TRBD2. This CDR3 has 16 residues. Germline CDR1 reads SGHDT; CDR2 reads YYEEEE. Trimming took 2 bases from V and 9 from J; bases not matched to a gene: 10. The CDR3, as DNA: TGTGCCAGCAGCTTCGGTACTAGCGGGAGTGGCGGTGAGCAGTTCTTC. Its protein is CASSFGTSGSGGEQFF.

The V gene is TRBV7-2, the J gene TRBJ1-5, with TRBD1 as a possible D gene (6 bases). V dropped 5 bases and J dropped 4 bases, with 9 bases sitting between them. This CDR3 is built from 13 residues. CDR1 is SGHTA, CDR2 FQGNSA, per germline. In DNA, the CDR3 is TGTGCCAGCAGCGCCCAGGGGAATCAGCCCCAGCATTTT. It yields the protein CASSAQGNQPQHF.

The CDR3: CASSSNSYNEQFF. The CDR3 region has the DNA TGTGCCAGCAGCTCAAACTCCTACAATGAGCAGTTCTTC. The chain is built from TRBV7-2 and TRBJ2-1; D gene ambiguous. Trimming removed 4 bases at V and 0 bases at J, with 4 bases between. Per germline, CDR1 SGHTA and CDR2 FQGNSA. The CDR3 runs to 13 residues.

The chain links TRBV7-6 to TRBJ1-1; D is uncertain. The germline CDR1 and CDR2 sequences are SGHVS and FNYEAQ. V was pared by 5 bases and J by 0 bases, with 19 bases between. CDR3 length equals 17 residues. CDR3 residues: CASSPRGPASMNTEAFF. DNA for the CDR3: TGTGCCAGCAGCCCCAGAGGGCCAGCTTCCATGAACACTGAAGCTTTCTTT.

About this clone: The junction departs from germline at one end; a sequencing error may be responsible. This chain connects TRBV7-9 to TRBJ1-2; D not resolved. In germline, CDR1 is SEHNR, CDR2 FQNEAQ (reference sequence). The CDR3 is 14 amino acids. The CDR3, as DNA: TGTGCCAGCAGCTTGGGGAGCGGCAACTATGGCTGGGGCTTC. It encodes CASSLGSGNYGWGF.

The rearrangement joins TRBV28 to TRBJ2-5; D is undetermined. V lost 3 bases and J 1 base, leaving 9 bases between the germline ends. This CDR3 comprises 14 residues. Looked up from germline, CDR1 is MDHEN and CDR2 is SYDVKM. CDR3 protein: CASSLMRFQETQYF. DNA of the CDR3: TGTGCCAGCAGTTTGATGCGGTTCCAAGAGACCCAGTACTTC.

This sequence joins TRBV14 and TRBJ2-3; D is possibly TRBD1 (5 bases). This CDR3 is built from 19 residues. Germline lookup yields CDR1 SGHDN and CDR2 FVKESK. Trimming left V 5 bases short and J 0 bases short, with 24 bases between. CDR3 region: CASSFHPRSRTPSTDTQYF. CDR3 nucleotide sequence: TGTGCCAGCAGCTTTCACCCGCGCTCCCGGACACCGAGCACAGATACGCAGTATTTT.

The J gene is TRBJ2-7, the V gene TRBV6-1, with unresolved D. CDR1 is MNHNS and CDR2 is SASEGT in the germline V gene. CDR3 length equals 14 residues. V lost 0 bases to trimming and J lost 3 bases, with 9 bases between them. The CDR3 DNA reads TGTGCCAGCAGTGAAGCGGTCCTAGACTACGAGCAGTACTTC. This translates into CASSEAVLDYEQYF.

The chain is built from TRBV7-9 and TRBJ2-1; 15 bases line up with TRBD2. The CDR3 is 18 residues long. With 6 bases clipped from V and 4 bases from J, the junction kept 10 bases outside the gene matches. Germline assignment: CDR1 SEHNR and CDR2 FQNEAQ (reference sequence). The CDR3 here is CASRVGLAGGSQYNEQFF. The CDR3 DNA sequence: TGTGCCAGCAGGGTCGGACTAGCGGGAGGGTCCCAGTACAATGAGCAGTTCTTC.

This clone has only a few counts. This rearrangement joins TRBV11-2 to TRBJ2-3; TRBD2 matches at 7 bases. The CDR3 totals 14 residues. Per the germline V gene, CDR1 is SGHAT and CDR2 is FQNNGV. After removal of 5 bases from V and 1 base from J, the junction contained 3 bases not matched to a gene. In DNA form, the CDR3 reads TGTGCCAGCAGCCTTGCGGGGGGCACAGATACGCAGTATTTT. Encoded protein: CASSLAGGTDTQYF.